This is a list of T cell receptor beta chains from one sample in a study of shared clonotypes between healthy human individuals. Profiled with immunoSEQ multiplex PCR; TCRdb holds only in-frame clones, not every one. Among a few million clones listed, roughly 92% were seen once. Specimen: naive CD4+ T cells sorted from blood. Receptors were obtained from a man younger than 30 in good health. The CDR3 runs from the conserved cysteine through the conserved F or W. Each record gives: D gene, clone size, V gene, J gene, CDR3 DNA, CDR3 protein. The D gene is left open where the match is weak. Clone size is stated in some rows and not others, as once, few, many or a class when expanded.

d_gene: .
abundance: .
v_gene: TRBV30
j_gene: TRBJ1-4
CDR3nt: TGTGCCTGGAGTGAGACCGCGGATCTTAATGAAAAACTGTTTTTT
CDR3aa: CAWSETADLNEKLFF

d_gene: TRBD2
abundance: .
v_gene: TRBV30
j_gene: TRBJ2-1
CDR3nt: TGTGCCTGGGTTAGCGGGGGGTACAATGAGCAGTTCTTC
CDR3aa: CAWVSGGYNEQFF

d_gene: .
abundance: .
v_gene: TRBV18
j_gene: TRBJ2-7
CDR3nt: TGTGCCAGCTCACCCCCCTCACCGGGAACGGGCGAGCAGTACTTC
CDR3aa: CASSPPSPGTGEQYF

d_gene: .
abundance: few
v_gene: TRBV2
j_gene: TRBJ1-2
CDR3nt: TGTGCCAGCAGTGAATACAGGGACTATGGCTACACCTTC
CDR3aa: CASSEYRDYGYTF

d_gene: .
abundance: .
v_gene: TRBV6-4
j_gene: TRBJ2-1
CDR3nt: TGTGCCAGCAGTGGGGGGACGGGAGCGACCTACAATGAGCAGTTCTTC
CDR3aa: CASSGGTGATYNEQFF

d_gene: .
abundance: .
v_gene: TRBV6-5
j_gene: TRBJ1-3
CDR3nt: TGTGCCAGCAGTGGTGGAAACACCATATATTTT
CDR3aa: CASSGGNTIYF

d_gene: TRBD1
abundance: .
v_gene: TRBV6-6
j_gene: TRBJ2-1
CDR3nt: TGTGCCAGCAGTTGGGGACAGGGGGCCCATGAGCAGTTCTTC
CDR3aa: CASSWGQGAHEQFF

d_gene: .
abundance: once
v_gene: TRBV10-2
j_gene: TRBJ1-6
CDR3nt: TGCGCCAGTTTGAATCTCTATAATTCACCCCTCCACTTT
CDR3aa: CASLNLYNSPLHF

d_gene: .
abundance: .
v_gene: TRBV2
j_gene: TRBJ1-4
CDR3nt: TGTGCCAGCAGTGAAAGTGGGGCGGACTGGGGAGAAAAACTGTTTTTT
CDR3aa: CASSESGADWGEKLFF

d_gene: .
abundance: .
v_gene: TRBV6-5
j_gene: TRBJ1-1
CDR3nt: TGTGCCAGCAGTTCGGGAAGAAACACTGAAGCTTTCTTT
CDR3aa: CASSSGRNTEAFF

d_gene: .
abundance: .
v_gene: TRBV19
j_gene: TRBJ2-5
CDR3nt: TGTGCCAGTAGTATAGTGTCAGGAGAGACCCAGTACTTC
CDR3aa: CASSIVSGETQYF

d_gene: .
abundance: .
v_gene: TRBV6-6
j_gene: TRBJ1-2
CDR3nt: TGTGCCAGCAGTTACGAGGGGAATGGCTACACCTTC
CDR3aa: CASSYEGNGYTF

d_gene: TRBD1
abundance: .
v_gene: TRBV5-6
j_gene: TRBJ2-5
CDR3nt: TGTGCCAGCAGCACCACACCGGGACAGGGACCGGAGACCCAGTACTTC
CDR3aa: CASSTTPGQGPETQYF

d_gene: TRBD1
abundance: .
v_gene: TRBV6-1
j_gene: TRBJ2-6
CDR3nt: TGTGCCAGCAGTGACGGGACAGTAACAACTGGGGCCAACGTCCTGACTTTC
CDR3aa: CASSDGTVTTGANVLTF

d_gene: .
abundance: .
v_gene: TRBV7-2
j_gene: TRBJ2-3
CDR3nt: TGTGCCAGCAGCTTAAGTTGGCAGCCTAGCACAGATACGCAGTATTTT
CDR3aa: CASSLSWQPSTDTQYF

d_gene: .
abundance: .
v_gene: TRBV5-6
j_gene: TRBJ1-3
CDR3nt: TGTGCCAGCAGCTTGTCGCAGCTCTCTGGAAACACCATATATTTT
CDR3aa: CASSLSQLSGNTIYF